This paragraph reports one T cell receptor beta chain. This could be a read error, since a much larger clone is one nucleotide away. These data originate in a study of blood T cells in healthy people across ages. Primed by a sample-barcoded 5' primer and a J-beta primer mix, a second PCR proceeded for about 7 to 11 cycles. TCRdb analysed the 5' RACE reads with MiXCR anew, one entry per CDR3 protein. This sample has around 1,900,000 distinct CDR3 sequences, with about two fifths found just once. This CDR3 has 13 residues. In germline, CDR1 is SQVTM, CDR2 ANQGSEA. With 0 bases removed from V and 3 bases from J, the gap between germline ends came to 8 bases.

Sequenced input: blood. The source is a human donor in good health. The rearrangement joins TRBV29-1 to TRBJ1-2; the D gene is possibly TRBD1 (5 bases). The CDR3, as DNA: TGCAGCGTTGAAGATGGGGCAGACTATGGCTACACCTTC. Translation gives CSVEDGADYGYTF.